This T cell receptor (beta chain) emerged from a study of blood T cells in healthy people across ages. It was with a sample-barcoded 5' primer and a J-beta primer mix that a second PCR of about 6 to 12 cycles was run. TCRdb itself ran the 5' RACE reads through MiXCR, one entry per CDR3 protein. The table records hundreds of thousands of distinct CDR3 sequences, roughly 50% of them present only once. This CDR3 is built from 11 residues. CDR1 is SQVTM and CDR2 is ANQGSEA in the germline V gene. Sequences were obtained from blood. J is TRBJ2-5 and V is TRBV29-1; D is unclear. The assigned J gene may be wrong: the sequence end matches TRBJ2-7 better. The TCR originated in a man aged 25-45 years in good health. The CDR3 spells CSVETIYEQYF. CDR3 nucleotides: TGCAGCGTTGAGACAATCTACGAGCAGTACTTC.